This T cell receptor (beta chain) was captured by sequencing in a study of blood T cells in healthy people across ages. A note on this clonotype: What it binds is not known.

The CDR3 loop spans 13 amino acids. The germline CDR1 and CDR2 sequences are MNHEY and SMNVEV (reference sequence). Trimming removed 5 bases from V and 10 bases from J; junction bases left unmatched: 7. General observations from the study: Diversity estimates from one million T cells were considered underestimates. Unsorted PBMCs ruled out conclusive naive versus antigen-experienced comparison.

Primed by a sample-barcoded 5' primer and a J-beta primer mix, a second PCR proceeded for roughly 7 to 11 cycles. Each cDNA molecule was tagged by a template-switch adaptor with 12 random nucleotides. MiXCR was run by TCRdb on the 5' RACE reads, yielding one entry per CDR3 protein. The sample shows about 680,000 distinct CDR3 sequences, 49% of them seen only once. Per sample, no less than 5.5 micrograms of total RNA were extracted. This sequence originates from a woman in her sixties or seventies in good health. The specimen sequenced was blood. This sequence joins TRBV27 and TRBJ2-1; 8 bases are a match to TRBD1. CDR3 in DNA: TGTGCCAGCAGTCTCCCCGACAGGGGAGAGCAGTTCTTC. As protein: CASSLPDRGEQFF.